Listed here are 24 T cell receptor beta chains from one sample, sequenced in a study of CD8 T cells in ankylosing spondylitis. TCRdb called the 5' RACE reads again in MiXCR, with one record for every CDR3 protein. The table shows about 100,000 distinct CDR3 sequences, with 8.8% occurring only once. The material sequenced was blood, either unsorted or a sorted T cell fraction (not recorded which). The receptor set was obtained from a male donor with ankylosing spondylitis or in good health (not recorded which).

This clonotype has ten or more counts. The V gene is TRBV6-1, the J gene TRBJ2-3, with TRBD1 matching over 8 bases. The CDR3 consists of 15 residues. Germline V gene sequence: CDR1 MNHNS, CDR2 SASEGT. Unmatched junction bases numbered 7, after V lost 5 bases and J lost 3 bases. The CDR3 here is CASSPRTGRTDTQYF. The CDR3 DNA sequence: TGTGCCAGCAGTCCCCGGACAGGGAGAACAGATACGCAGTATTTT.

This clonotype appeared many times. The chain is built from TRBV7-9 and TRBJ2-1, with D unresolved. Looked up from germline, CDR1 is SEHNR and CDR2 is FQNEAQ (reference sequence). There are 13 residues in the CDR3. V lost 7 bases and J lost 9, with 16 bases in between. The CDR3 loop reads CASNPMGISEQFF. CDR3 nucleotides: TGTGCCAGCAACCCGATGGGAATCTCTGAGCAGTTCTTC.

This clonotype was seen ten or more times. V gene TRBV6-1 combines with J gene TRBJ1-5; 8 positions match TRBD1. V trimming: 6 bases; J trimming: 6 bases; junction bases outside the gene matches: 1. This CDR3 region has 12 residues. Germline assignment: CDR1 MNHNS and CDR2 SASEGT. The DNA of the CDR3 is TGTGCCAGCAGGCAGGGGGCTCAGCCCCAGCATTTT. Translation gives CASRQGAQPQHF.

The sample holds many counts of this clonotype. The V call is TRBV5-4, the J call TRBJ1-1, with TRBD1 identical over 9 bases. The CDR3 runs 15 residues. Germline CDR1 and CDR2: SGHNT and YYREEE (reference sequence). The junction had 2 bases not matched to a gene; V was cut back by 1 base and J by 1 base. Written as DNA, the CDR3 is TGTGCCAGCAGCTTGTCGGGACAGGGGAACACTGAAGCTTTCTTT. It specifies CASSLSGQGNTEAFF.

This clonotype was counted at least ten times. This chain connects TRBV11-2 to TRBJ1-1; the D is unclear. V lost 0 bases, J lost 2 bases, and 7 bases lay in between. Germline lookup yields CDR1 SGHAT and CDR2 FQNNGV. The CDR3 has 14 residues. The CDR3 spells CASSLDNGNTEAFF. CDR3 nucleotides: TGTGCCAGCAGCTTAGATAACGGTAACACTGAAGCTTTCTTT.

This clonotype occurred many times. In nucleotides, the CDR3 is TGTGCCAGCAGACCCAGGACAGGGGGCCTACTACATTCACCCCTCCACTTT. It specifies CASRPRTGGLLHSPLHF. The chain carries TRBV28 and TRBJ1-6; 11 nucleotides agree with TRBD1. The CDR3 runs to 17 residues. The V gene end was trimmed by 6 bases and the J gene end by 8 bases; junction bases not matched to a gene: 12. CDR1 and CDR2 from the germline V gene are MDHEN and SYDVKM.

Many counts were recorded for this clonotype. This sequence joins TRBV20-1 and TRBJ2-3; D gene uncertain. The V end lost 5 bases, the J end lost 3 bases, and 6 bases lay between the germline ends. Germline V lookup: CDR1 DFQATT, CDR2 SNEGSKA (reference sequence). The CDR3 covers 11 residues. The CDR3 here is CSAPRTDTQYF. The CDR3 bases are TGCAGTGCTCCCCGGACAGATACGCAGTATTTT.

This clonotype was counted only a few times. The chain has TRBV11-2 and TRBJ1-6; D ambiguous. This CDR3 contains 15 residues. V lost 4 bases, J lost 4 bases, and 11 bases lay in between. In germline, CDR1 is SGHAT, CDR2 FQNNGV. In nucleotides, the CDR3 is TGTGCCAGCAGCTACTCCGGACGGTATAATTCACCCCTCCACTTT. The encoded protein is CASSYSGRYNSPLHF. Full variable domain (outside the CDR3, taken from reference TRBV11-2 and TRBJ1-6): EAGVAQSPRYKIIEKRQSVAFWCNPISGHATLYWYQQILGQGPKLLIQFQNNGVVDDSQLPKDRFSAERLKGVDSTLKIQPAKLEDSAVYLCASSYSGRYNSPLHFGNGTRLTVT.

This clonotype was counted ten times or more. The chain links TRBV20-1 to TRBJ2-3; 11 nucleotides align to TRBD2. The CDR3 spans 14 residues. Germline V lookup: CDR1 DFQATT, CDR2 SNEGSKA (reference sequence). The V gene end was trimmed by 1 base and the J gene end by 7 bases; junction bases not matched to a gene: 4. This chain's CDR3 is CSARGLAGPYTQYF. In nucleotides, the CDR3 is TGCAGTGCTAGAGGACTAGCGGGGCCTTATACGCAGTATTTT.

This clonotype was found many times. The genes are TRBV15 and TRBJ2-2; D possibly corresponds to TRBD1 (5 bases). The germline CDR1 and CDR2 sequences are LNHNV and YYDKDF (reference sequence). The CDR3 loop spans 16 amino acids. Trimming stripped 3 bases from V and 0 bases from J, with 11 bases between. In nucleotides, the CDR3 is TGTGCCACCAGCAGGGGGCTAGGCACGAACACCGGGGAGCTGTTTTTT. Translated, it gives CATSRGLGTNTGELFF.

This clonotype was counted many times. The chain employs TRBV20-1 and TRBJ2-1; 7 nucleotides align to TRBD1. Trimming at V came to 4 bases and at J to 1 base, leaving 10 bases not matched to a gene. CDR1 and CDR2 (germline): DFQATT, SNEGSKA (reference sequence). This CDR3 comprises 16 residues. CDR3 sequence: CSAILGGKESYNEQFF. CDR3 in DNA: TGCAGTGCTATATTAGGGGGCAAGGAATCCTACAATGAGCAGTTCTTC.

This clonotype was seen many times. The genes are TRBV29-1 and TRBJ2-1; TRBD2 is a possible D gene (5 bases). Germline V CDR1 and CDR2: SQVTM, ANQGSEA. The V and J ends lost 8 bases and 4 bases respectively, with 21 bases between them. The CDR3 runs to 15 residues. Written as DNA, the CDR3 is TGCAGCACCCTTCTGGAGGCAGGAGGATACAATGAGCAGTTCTTC. Amino acid sequence: CSTLLEAGGYNEQFF.

This clonotype occurred many times. The genes are TRBV7-2 and TRBJ2-3; perhaps D is TRBD1 or TRBD2 (6 bases each). CDR3 length equals 14 residues. Trimming removed 5 bases at V and 10 bases at J, with 19 bases between. Germline CDR1 and CDR2: SGHTA and FQGNSA. CDR3 region: CASSPGGQGLPQYF. The CDR3 DNA reads TGTGCCAGCAGCCCCGGGGGCCAAGGTCTTCCGCAGTATTTT.

In its sample, this clonotype was seen a few times. V usage is TRBV7-8 and J usage is TRBJ1-2; D is unclear. V lost 3 bases to trimming and J lost 3 bases, with 20 bases between them. The CDR3 totals 17 residues. Germline V CDR1 and CDR2: SGHVS, FQNEAQ. The CDR3 coding sequence is TGTGCCAGCAGCTTGAAACGGAGGCACCTATACGACTATGGCTACACCTTC. This translates into CASSLKRRHLYDYGYTF.

This clonotype came up many times. The chain links TRBV9 to TRBJ1-2, with TRBD1 matching 8 bases. CDR3 length: 15 amino acids. The germline CDR1 and CDR2 sequences are SGDLS and YYNGEE. V dropped 0 bases and J dropped 4; count of bases not matched to a gene: 5. The CDR3 bases are TGTGCCAGCAGCGTAGAGAACAGGGGGTTCTATGGCTACACCTTC. It encodes CASSVENRGFYGYTF.

This clonotype has a count of ten or more. J is TRBJ2-5 and V is TRBV5-1, with 7 bases aligning to TRBD2. V dropped 1 base and J dropped 5; count of bases not matched to a gene: 11. The CDR3 is made up of 16 amino acids. Germline CDR1 SGHRS, CDR2 YFSETQ. The chain's CDR3 is CASSLLADDLRETQYF. CDR3 DNA: TGCGCCAGCAGCTTGCTAGCGGATGACCTCCGGGAGACCCAGTACTTC.

This clonotype was observed at least ten times. V is TRBV20-1 and J is TRBJ1-1; the D is unclear. With 4 bases removed from V and 2 bases from J, the gap between germline ends came to 14 bases. This CDR3 spans 14 amino acids. The germline CDR1 and CDR2 sequences are DFQATT and SNEGSKA (reference sequence). In nucleotides, the CDR3 is TGCAGTGCTACCATAGGAGCCGTTAACACTGAAGCTTTCTTT. Translating gives CSATIGAVNTEAFF.

This clonotype was recorded at least ten times. The chain recombines TRBV12-3 or TRBV12-4 with TRBJ1-5, with a possible D match to TRBD1 (5 bases). The CDR3 loop spans 18 amino acids. V lost 3 bases and J lost 0, with 18 bases in between. The CDR3 DNA reads as TGTGCCAGCAGTTTTGAAAATTGGGGGGAGCGTAGCAATCAGCCCCAGCATTTT. Translation gives CASSFENWGERSNQPQHF.

This clonotype was counted ten times or more. The CDR3 bases are TGTGCCAACCCCTTGCGCTCTAGCGGGGGGCCGCCAGATACGCAGTATTTT. Translation: CANPLRSSGGPPDTQYF. The chain carries TRBV25-1 and TRBJ2-3, with 11 positions matching TRBD2. This CDR3 region has 17 residues. J lost 4 bases, V lost 10 bases, and 16 bases had no gene match. Germline V gives CDR1 MGHDK, CDR2 SYGVNS.

Concerning this clonotype: It may be a read error: a sequence one base away is much more abundant. The chain joins TRBV3-1 to TRBJ1-5; D call uncertain. The CDR3 loop spans 14 amino acids. CDR1 LGHDT and CDR2 YNNKEL come from the germline V gene (reference sequence). This CDR3 reads CASNQQDGSQPQHF. Here the CDR3 DNA reads TGTGCCAGCAACCAACAAGACGGGAGTCAGCCCCAGCATTTT.

This clonotype was recorded a few times. This sequence joins TRBV18 and TRBJ2-7, with 8 bases aligning to TRBD1. V was pared by 0 bases and J by 3 bases, with 4 bases of the junction left unmatched. CDR3 length: 15 residues. Germline loops: CDR1 KGHSH, CDR2 LQKENI. This chain's CDR3 is CASSPPSQGGYEQYF. The CDR3 nucleotides are TGTGCCAGCTCACCACCGTCACAGGGGGGCTACGAGCAGTACTTC.

The sample holds many counts of this clonotype. The chain carries TRBV7-8 and TRBJ2-5; TRBD2 might be the D (6 bases). Germline V gene data show CDR1 as SGHVS and CDR2 as FQNEAQ. V lost 5 bases, J lost 0 bases, and 13 bases lay in between. This CDR3 comprises 15 residues. CDR3 amino acids: CASSARRGNQETQYF. The CDR3 coding sequence is TGTGCCAGCAGCGCTAGGCGGGGAAACCAAGAGACCCAGTACTTC.

Ten or more counts support this clonotype. The chain joins TRBV5-5 to TRBJ1-4; 8 bases match TRBD1. The J segment lost 7 bases and the V segment lost 2 bases, leaving 4 bases of the junction unmatched. The CDR3 has 14 residues. Germline CDR1 is SGHKS and CDR2 is YYEKEE (reference sequence). The CDR3 loop is CASSFGQGGEKLFF. In nucleotides, the CDR3 is TGTGCCAGCAGCTTCGGACAGGGTGGTGAAAAACTGTTTTTT.

The table lists this clonotype with many counts. The rearrangement joins TRBV2 to TRBJ2-3; 8 bases are shared with TRBD2. The CDR3 loop spans 14 amino acids. Looked up from germline, CDR1 is SNHLY and CDR2 is FYNNEI. Trimming at V came to 4 bases and at J to 6 bases, leaving 6 bases not matched to a gene. In DNA, the CDR3 is TGTGCCAGCAGTGTTGACAGCGGGGGTGATACGCAGTATTTT. Translation gives CASSVDSGGDTQYF. The whole variable domain, filled in from reference TRBV2 and TRBJ2-3, reads EPEVTQTPSHQVTQMGQEVILRCVPISNHLYFYWYRQILGQKVEFLVSFYNNEISEKSEIFDDQFSVERPDGSNFTLKIRSTKLEDSAMYFCASSVDSGGDTQYFGPGTRLTVL.